This is a list of T cell receptor beta chains from one sample in a study of T-cell memory formation after mild COVID-19. MiXCR, run by TCRdb on the 5' RACE reads, gives a single entry per CDR3 protein. The table lists about 440,000 distinct CDR3 sequences, around 18% of them singletons, with about 8.8% in the top ten. The material sequenced was PBMCs or a T cell subset sorted from them (not recorded which). Receptors were obtained from an adult woman who had mild COVID-19 (a few samples of this study predate the infection). Cell type and time point are not known. Both conserved end residues are part of each CDR3. D genes are given only for firm matches. Not every row has a clone size; where given, it reads once, few, many or a size class.

clone_size d_call j_call v_call cdr3_aa cdr3_nt
few TRBD1 TRBJ1-1 TRBV4-1 CASSQVPGQVPNTEAFF TGCGCCAGCAGCCAAGTCCCGGGACAGGTTCCGAACACTGAAGCTTTCTTT
few TRBD2 TRBJ2-5 TRBV2 CASRPSGGAKETQYF TGTGCCAGCAGACCTAGCGGGGGGGCGAAAGAGACCCAGTACTTC
- - TRBJ2-2 TRBV12-3/TRBV12-4 CASKVGGPTGELFF TGTGCCAGCAAGGTGGGGGGTCCCACCGGGGAGCTGTTTTTT
many - TRBJ2-3 TRBV7-6 CASSSRYRTSTDTQYF TGTGCCAGCAGCTCTAGATACAGGACTAGCACAGATACGCAGTATTTT
- - TRBJ1-2 TRBV29-1 CSVDSVNGYTF TGCAGCGTTGATAGTGTCAATGGCTACACCTTC
- - TRBJ2-1 TRBV6-1 CASSRLVNNEQFF TGTGCCAGTAGTCGACTAGTGAACAATGAGCAGTTCTTC
once - TRBJ2-5 TRBV24-1 CATSDYETQYF TGTGCCACCAGTGATTATGAGACCCAGTACTTC
- - TRBJ1-2 TRBV5-4 CASSPAGPDNLYGYTF TGTGCCAGCAGCCCGGCGGGTCCGGACAATTTGTATGGCTACACCTTC
many TRBD2 TRBJ2-2 TRBV20-1 CSAKTSGGLTGELFF TGCAGTGCAAAGACTAGCGGGGGGCTCACCGGGGAGCTGTTTTTT
few TRBD1 TRBJ2-5 TRBV20-1 CSGFVPTGGEETQYF TGCAGTGGATTTGTTCCCACAGGGGGCGAAGAGACCCAGTACTTC
- - TRBJ2-3 TRBV6-5 CASSYWGPASTDTQYF TGTGCCAGCAGTTACTGGGGGCCAGCTAGCACAGATACGCAGTATTTT
many TRBD2 TRBJ2-7 TRBV7-3 CASSRGGGFTYEQYF TGTGCCAGCAGTCGCGGCGGGGGTTTTACCTACGAGCAGTACTTC
few TRBD1 TRBJ2-1 TRBV4-1 CASSPPGTGSHEQFF TGCGCCAGCAGCCCCCCCGGGACAGGGTCCCATGAGCAGTTCTTC
- TRBD2 TRBJ2-1 TRBV5-1 CASSGLAGEGEQFF TGCGCCAGCAGCGGACTAGCGGGAGAAGGTGAGCAGTTCTTC
once - TRBJ2-5 TRBV20-1 CSAQRPGQETQYF TGCAGTGCCCAGCGACCAGGGCAAGAGACCCAGTACTTC
few - TRBJ2-1 TRBV29-1 CSVEGEANNEQFF TGCAGCGTTGAAGGGGAAGCCAACAATGAGCAGTTCTTC
few TRBD1 TRBJ2-3 TRBV6-5 CASSHRGVSTDTQYF TGTGCCAGCAGCCACAGGGGGGTCAGCACAGATACGCAGTATTTT
few - TRBJ2-1 TRBV7-2 CASSLPALTDEQFF TGTGCCAGCAGCTTACCTGCCCTTACAGATGAGCAGTTCTTC
few - TRBJ2-1 TRBV4-1 CASSQDRARGRYNEQFF TGCGCCAGCAGCCAAGATAGGGCGCGGGGCCGATACAATGAGCAGTTCTTC
few TRBD2 TRBJ2-1 TRBV14 CASSQDRALAGAGNEQFF TGTGCCAGCAGCCAAGATAGAGCCCTAGCGGGAGCAGGAAATGAGCAGTTCTTC
few - TRBJ2-3 TRBV6-2/TRBV6-3 CASLVGDTQYF TGTGCCAGTCTAGTGGGAGATACGCAGTATTTT
- TRBD2 TRBJ2-3 TRBV5-1 CASSPRTSGSGDTQYF TGCGCCAGCAGCCCACGGACTAGCGGGAGCGGGGATACGCAGTATTTT
- - TRBJ2-7 TRBV6-2/TRBV6-3 CASSYLGDVGEQYF TGTGCCAGCAGTTACTTGGGGGACGTTGGCGAGCAGTACTTC
few - TRBJ2-1 TRBV2 CASNRGSNEQFF TGTGCCAGCAACCGCGGGTCCAATGAGCAGTTCTTC
- TRBD1 TRBJ1-1 TRBV5-4 CASSPGTGGAKNTEAFF TGTGCCAGCAGCCCGGGGACAGGGGGCGCCAAGAACACTGAAGCTTTCTTT
- TRBD1 TRBJ1-4 TRBV6-5 CASSWGQGRWKEKLFF TGTGCCAGCAGTTGGGGACAGGGGAGGTGGAAGGAAAAACTGTTTTTT
few - TRBJ2-2 TRBV5-6 CASLRQGPGELFF TGTGCCAGCTTGCGGCAGGGGCCCGGGGAGCTGTTTTTT
- TRBD1 TRBJ2-1 TRBV24-1 CATSDPRDRNDEQFF TGTGCCACCAGTGATCCCCGGGACAGGAACGATGAGCAGTTCTTC
- TRBD1 TRBJ1-1 TRBV6-1 CASSDRQGPNTEAFF TGTGCCAGCAGTGATAGACAGGGGCCGAACACTGAAGCTTTCTTT